These 3 T cell receptor beta chains originate from one sample sequenced in a study of OX40 agonist ivuxolimab in advanced cancers. Measured with immunoSEQ multiplex PCR; TCRdb has only the in-frame clones, and not every one. The sample records approximately 28,000 clones, around 86% being singletons. Sequenced here: CD4+ or CD8+ T cells sorted from blood, sampled in a trial of the OX40 agonist ivuxolimab. The receptors derive from an adult with an advanced solid tumor such as melanoma, head and neck, liver or kidney cancer.

The rearrangement links TRBV5-1 to TRBJ2-3; 7 bases fit TRBD2. CDR1 is SGHRS and CDR2 is YFSETQ in the germline V gene. The CDR3 sequence is 16 residues long. V lost 3 bases and J lost 5; bases outside the gene matches: 12. CDR3 loop: CASSSVSREREDTQYF. CDR3 in DNA: TGCGCCAGCAGCTCCGTCTCGCGGGAGAGGGAAGATACGCAGTATTTT.

This chain connects TRBV28 to TRBJ1-5; TRBD1 is a possible D gene (5 bases). The CDR3 totals 15 residues. Between the trimmed V and J ends, which lost 5 bases and 0 bases, there was a span of 11 bases. CDR1 and CDR2 from the germline V gene are MDHEN and SYDVKM. The CDR3 nucleotides are TGTGCCAGCAGTGGGACGTTCCTTAGCAATCAGCCCCAGCATTTT. It specifies CASSGTFLSNQPQHF.

The chain carries TRBV5-4 and TRBJ2-7, with 7 bases that match TRBD1. V dropped 0 bases and J dropped 7; count of bases not matched to a gene: 7. Germline V lookup: CDR1 SGHNT, CDR2 YYREEE (reference sequence). The CDR3 loop spans 14 amino acids. The CDR3 spells CASSLGQGVGEQYF. The DNA of the CDR3 is TGTGCCAGCAGCTTGGGGCAGGGGGTGGGAGAGCAGTACTTC.